What follows are 19 T cell receptor beta chains derived from one specimen sequenced in a study of shared clonotypes between healthy human individuals. Sequenced by immunoSEQ multiplex PCR; TCRdb stores in-frame clones only, minus some. The sample lists about 1.9 million clones, 85% to 95% occurring once. Naive CD8 populations comprised CD45RO-negative cells positively selected for CCR7, excluding terminally differentiated effector memory CD45RA+ cells. The sequencing sample was made of naive CD8+ T cells from PBMCs. These receptors originate from a young man in good health. Some clones in this sample may be carry-over from other donors' samples.

The chain employs TRBV19 and TRBJ1-1; 10 bases align to TRBD1. Germline loops: CDR1 LNHDA, CDR2 SQIVND (reference sequence). J gave up 2 bases and V 11 bases, and 5 bases lay outside the gene matches. The CDR3 extends over 13 amino acids. CDR3 nucleotides: TGTGCCGCCCGGGACAGGGGAAACACTGAAGCTTTCTTT. It yields the protein CAARDRGNTEAFF. Drawing the rest from reference TRBV19 and TRBJ1-1, the complete variable domain is DGGITQSPKYLFRKEGQNVTLSCEQNLNHDAMYWYRQDPGQGLRLIYYSQIVNDFQKGDIAEGYSVSREKKESFPLTVTSAQKNPTAFYLCAARDRGNTEAFFGQGTRLTVV.

V gene TRBV9 combines with J gene TRBJ1-1; 7 nucleotides line up with TRBD1. With 0 bases clipped from V and 1 base from J, the junction kept 18 bases outside the gene matches. This CDR3 has 20 amino acids. Germline loops: CDR1 SGDLS, CDR2 YYNGEE. CDR3 coding DNA: TGTGCCAGCAGCGTAGTTACCCATCCGGTTGAGGGGGCAACGAACACTGAAGCTTTCTTT. Protein: CASSVVTHPVEGATNTEAFF.

The CDR3 coding sequence is TGTGCCAGCTTAGCAAGGCTTAACACTGAAGCTTTCTTT. It translates to CASLARLNTEAFF. The chain couples TRBV6-1 to TRBJ1-1; D call uncertain. The germline V gene has CDR1 MNHNS and CDR2 SASEGT. V lost 8 bases to trimming and J lost 2 bases, with 12 bases between them. The CDR3 has 13 residues.

The chain carries TRBV5-1 and TRBJ2-7; D possibly corresponds to TRBD2 (5 bases). The CDR3 has 16 amino acids. Germline V gives CDR1 SGHRS, CDR2 YFSETQ. Deletions cut 3 bases from V and 0 bases from J, with 16 bases between. The CDR3 nucleotides read TGCGCCAGCAGCTCCCCCGTAGGAGGAGGCTCCTACGAGCAGTACTTC. Translated, it gives CASSSPVGGGSYEQYF. The complete variable domain, with remaining parts taken from reference TRBV5-1 and TRBJ2-7, reads KAGVTQTPRYLIKTRGQQVTLSCSPISGHRSVSWYQQTPGQGLQFLFEYFSETQRNKGNFPGRFSGRQFSNSRSEMNVSTLELGDSALYLCASSSPVGGGSYEQYFGPGTRLTVT.

The rearrangement links TRBV11-2 to TRBJ2-1; 14 positions match TRBD2. Germline V lookup: CDR1 SGHAT, CDR2 FQNNGV. The CDR3 is 17 amino acids. V lost 5 bases and J lost 6; bases outside the gene matches: 9. CDR3 DNA sequence: TGTGCCAGCAGCCTTACCCGACTAGCGGGAGGGCGCAATGAGCAGTTCTTC. As protein: CASSLTRLAGGRNEQFF. Full variable domain (rest looked up from reference TRBV11-2 and TRBJ2-1): EAGVAQSPRYKIIEKRQSVAFWCNPISGHATLYWYQQILGQGPKLLIQFQNNGVVDDSQLPKDRFSAERLKGVDSTLKIQPAKLEDSAVYLCASSLTRLAGGRNEQFFGPGTRLTVL.

For this clone: Other DNA sequences in this specimen translate into the identical CDR3. The chain uses TRBV27 and TRBJ2-7; tentatively, D is TRBD2 (5 bases). Germline loops: CDR1 MNHEY, CDR2 SMNVEV (reference sequence). V was pared by 1 base and J by 7 bases, with 11 bases between. The CDR3 runs 13 residues. The chain's CDR3 is CASSLLVGDEQYF. As DNA, the CDR3 is TGTGCCAGCAGTTTATTAGTGGGAGATGAGCAGTACTTC.

This rearrangement joins TRBV13 to TRBJ2-7; no clear D. Germline CDR1 reads PRHDT; CDR2 reads FYEKMQ (reference sequence). The ends were cut back, 4 bases at V and 1 base at J, with 20 bases in the middle. The CDR3 covers 17 residues. In DNA, the CDR3 is TGTGCCAGCAGCTCAGGCCCCAATGTGGGCCCATCCTACGAGCAGTACTTC. Protein product: CASSSGPNVGPSYEQYF.

V and J are TRBV29-1 and TRBJ2-7; D is unclear. Germline V gene lookup returns CDR1 SQVTM and CDR2 ANQGSEA. Trimming took 3 bases from V and 6 from J, leaving 15 bases between them. The CDR3 sequence is 13 residues long. CDR3 sequence (DNA): TGCAGCGTTGAGATTCCGGGCTTTTCCGAGCAGTACTTC. This sequence encodes CSVEIPGFSEQYF.

The V call is TRBV28, the J call TRBJ2-1, with 8 positions matching TRBD2. The junction had 4 bases not matched to a gene; V was cut back by 5 bases and J by 1 base. The germline V gene has CDR1 MDHEN and CDR2 SYDVKM. The CDR3 covers 15 residues. The CDR3 coding sequence is TGTGCCAGCAGTCCAATAGCGGGGTCCTACAATGAGCAGTTCTTC. It is translated as CASSPIAGSYNEQFF.

The table lists this clone with a count of one. The chain links TRBV7-9 to TRBJ2-3; D might be TRBD1 (5 bases). The V gene's germline CDR1 is SEHNR and CDR2 FQNEAQ (reference sequence). The CDR3 totals 13 residues. The V end was cut by 8 bases, the J end by 1 base, with 10 bases between. In DNA, the CDR3 is TGTGCCAGCCCCGGACACCGCACAGATACGCAGTATTTT. Translation: CASPGHRTDTQYF.

The chain is built from TRBV6-5 and TRBJ1-2; D not resolved. Germline CDR1 MNHEY, CDR2 SVGAGI. Trimming left V 10 bases short and J 1 base short, with 13 bases between. This CDR3 region has 13 residues. The CDR3 here is CATGWGSNYGYTF. DNA for the CDR3: TGTGCCACGGGATGGGGAAGTAACTATGGCTACACCTTC.

The V gene is TRBV5-5, the J gene TRBJ1-5; D is ambiguous. CDR3 size: 17 residues. V was trimmed by 0 bases and J by 1 base, leaving 14 bases between them. Germline V gives CDR1 SGHKS, CDR2 YYEKEE (reference sequence). CDR3 loop: CASSLVGPRRSNQPQHF. DNA for the CDR3: TGTGCCAGCAGCTTGGTCGGGCCCCGACGCAGCAATCAGCCCCAGCATTTT.

The gene calls are TRBV7-3 and TRBJ2-6; D remains ambiguous. The CDR3 extends over 17 amino acids. Germline V gives CDR1 SGHTA, CDR2 FQGTGA. V was shortened by 5 bases and J by 4 bases, with 18 bases between the two germline ends. The CDR3 nucleotides read TGTGCCAGCAGCCCCGACGGGTGGGGTGCCGGGGCCAACGTCCTGACTTTC. Protein: CASSPDGWGAGANVLTF.

The CDR3 is CASTDGGGYTF. The DNA of the CDR3 is TGTGCCAGCACCGACGGAGGGGGCTACACCTTC. V usage is TRBV27 and J usage is TRBJ1-2; D uncertain. CDR3 size: 11 residues. The germline V gene encodes CDR1 MNHEY and CDR2 SMNVEV (reference sequence). The V end lost 7 bases, the J end lost 8 bases, and 11 bases lay between the germline ends.

The chain recombines TRBV7-6 with TRBJ2-5, with 9 bases matching TRBD2. CDR1 is SGHVS and CDR2 is FNYEAQ in the germline V gene. The CDR3 is 14 residues long. J gave up 4 bases and V 3 bases, and 3 bases lay outside the gene matches. The CDR3 loop reads CASSFSSGIETQYF. DNA of the CDR3: TGTGCCAGCAGCTTTTCTAGCGGGATAGAGACCCAGTACTTC.

In regard to this clone: The sample contains more than one DNA sequence encoding this CDR3. The V and J genes are TRBV9 and TRBJ2-7; possibly TRBD1 for D (6 bases). The germline gives CDR1 SGDLS, CDR2 YYNGEE. The V gene lost 0 bases and the J gene lost 0 bases, with 10 bases spanning the gap. CDR3 length: 15 residues. The CDR3 spells CASSVAGTLSYEQYF. In DNA, the CDR3 is TGTGCCAGCAGCGTAGCCGGGACACTCTCCTACGAGCAGTACTTC.

This chain connects TRBV10-1 to TRBJ2-5, with 8 nucleotides matching TRBD1. The CDR3 has 16 amino acids. V dropped 6 bases and J dropped 5; count of bases not matched to a gene: 14. Germline V gene lookup returns CDR1 WNHNN and CDR2 SYGVQD (reference sequence). In DNA, the CDR3 is TGCGCCAGCAGGTGGACAGGGTCTTCGCGTCACGAGACCCAGTACTTC. It translates to CASRWTGSSRHETQYF.

Worth noting for this clone: Other DNA sequences in this specimen translate into the identical CDR3. The chain has TRBV29-1 and TRBJ2-1; D gene unclear. V gave up 6 bases and J gave up 0 bases, with 9 bases separating them. This CDR3 has 13 residues. Germline CDR1 and CDR2: SQVTM and ANQGSEA. Here the CDR3 reads CSVLGGSYNEQFF. For the CDR3, the DNA is TGCAGCGTCCTAGGTGGCTCCTACAATGAGCAGTTCTTC.

The count of this clone is one. Other DNA sequences in this specimen translate into the identical CDR3. The rearrangement uses TRBV7-9 and TRBJ2-7, with D perhaps being TRBD1 or TRBD2 (5 bases each). Deletions cut 3 bases from V and 4 bases from J, with 13 bases between. The germline V gene encodes CDR1 SEHNR and CDR2 FQNEAQ (reference sequence). The length of the CDR3 is 14 residues. The CDR3 nucleotides read TGTGCCAGCAGCTTCCCGGGGCAGGGTTACGAGCAGTACTTC. Translation gives CASSFPGQGYEQYF.